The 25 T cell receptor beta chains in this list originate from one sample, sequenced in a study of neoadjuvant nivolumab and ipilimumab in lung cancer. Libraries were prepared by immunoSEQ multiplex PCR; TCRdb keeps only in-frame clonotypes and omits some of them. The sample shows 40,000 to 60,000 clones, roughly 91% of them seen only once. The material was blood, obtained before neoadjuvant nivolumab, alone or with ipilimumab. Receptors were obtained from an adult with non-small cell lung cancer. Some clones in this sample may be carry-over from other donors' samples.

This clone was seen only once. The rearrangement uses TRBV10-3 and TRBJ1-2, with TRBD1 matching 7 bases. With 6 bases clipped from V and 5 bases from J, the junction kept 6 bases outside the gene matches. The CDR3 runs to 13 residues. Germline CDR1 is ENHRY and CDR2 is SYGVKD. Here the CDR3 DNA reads TGTGCCATCAGGGGGACAGAAGCTTATGGCTACACCTTC. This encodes CAIRGTEAYGYTF.

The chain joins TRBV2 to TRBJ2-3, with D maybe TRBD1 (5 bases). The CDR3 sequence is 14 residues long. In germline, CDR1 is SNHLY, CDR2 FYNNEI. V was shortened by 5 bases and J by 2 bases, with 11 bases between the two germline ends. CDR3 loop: CASSRDSFTDTQYF. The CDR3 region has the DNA TGTGCCAGCAGTCGCGACAGCTTCACAGATACGCAGTATTTT.

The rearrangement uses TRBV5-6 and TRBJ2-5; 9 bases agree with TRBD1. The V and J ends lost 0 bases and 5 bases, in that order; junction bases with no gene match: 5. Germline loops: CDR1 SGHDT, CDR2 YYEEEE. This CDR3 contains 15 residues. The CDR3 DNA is TGTGCCAGCAGCTTGGCCGGACAGGGGTCTGAGACCCAGTACTTC. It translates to CASSLAGQGSETQYF.

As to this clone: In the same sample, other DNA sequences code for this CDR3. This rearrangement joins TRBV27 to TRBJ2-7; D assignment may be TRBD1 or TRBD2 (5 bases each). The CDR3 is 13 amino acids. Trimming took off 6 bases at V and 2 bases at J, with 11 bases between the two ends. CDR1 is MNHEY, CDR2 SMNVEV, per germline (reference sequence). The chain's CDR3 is CASRRDGPYEQYF. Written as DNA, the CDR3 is TGTGCCAGCAGACGGGACGGACCCTACGAGCAGTACTTC.

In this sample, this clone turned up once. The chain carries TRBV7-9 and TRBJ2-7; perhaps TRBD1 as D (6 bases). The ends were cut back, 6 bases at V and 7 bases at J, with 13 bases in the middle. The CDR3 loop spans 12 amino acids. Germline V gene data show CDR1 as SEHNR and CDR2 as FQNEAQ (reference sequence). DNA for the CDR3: TGTGCCAGCAGGACACAGGGTGGAGAGCAGTACTTC. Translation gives CASRTQGGEQYF.

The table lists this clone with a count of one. CDR3 bases: TGCAGCGTTACACTCCCCAGGGAGGGGAACAATGAGCAGTTCTTC. It translates to CSVTLPREGNNEQFF. The gene calls are TRBV29-1 and TRBJ2-1; 7 bases match TRBD2. CDR3 size: 15 residues. With 5 bases clipped from V and 5 bases from J, the junction kept 12 bases outside the gene matches. CDR1 is SQVTM, CDR2 ANQGSEA, per germline.

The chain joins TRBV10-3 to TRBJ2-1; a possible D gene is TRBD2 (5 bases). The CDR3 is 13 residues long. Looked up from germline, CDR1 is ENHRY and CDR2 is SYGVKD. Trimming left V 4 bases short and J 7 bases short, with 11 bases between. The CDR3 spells CAISGEFGNEQFF. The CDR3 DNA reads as TGTGCCATCAGTGGGGAGTTCGGGAATGAGCAGTTCTTC.

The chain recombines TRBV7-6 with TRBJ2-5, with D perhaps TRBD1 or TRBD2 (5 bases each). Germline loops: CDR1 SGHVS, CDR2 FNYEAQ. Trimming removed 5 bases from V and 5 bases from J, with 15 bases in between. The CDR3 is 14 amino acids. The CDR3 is CASSAPGPPETQYF. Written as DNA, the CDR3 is TGTGCCAGCAGCGCACCGGGACCGCCGGAGACCCAGTACTTC.

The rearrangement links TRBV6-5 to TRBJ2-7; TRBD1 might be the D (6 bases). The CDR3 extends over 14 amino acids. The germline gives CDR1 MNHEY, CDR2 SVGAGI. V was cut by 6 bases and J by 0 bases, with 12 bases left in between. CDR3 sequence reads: CASRSTGSSYEQYF. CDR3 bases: TGTGCCAGCAGGTCGACAGGAAGCTCCTACGAGCAGTACTTC.

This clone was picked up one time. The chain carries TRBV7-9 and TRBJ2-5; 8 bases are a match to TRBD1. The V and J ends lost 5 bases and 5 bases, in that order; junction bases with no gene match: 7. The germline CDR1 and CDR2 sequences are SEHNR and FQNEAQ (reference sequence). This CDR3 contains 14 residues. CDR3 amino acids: CASSATGGIETQYF. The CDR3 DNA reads TGTGCCAGCAGCGCTACAGGGGGGATTGAGACCCAGTACTTC.

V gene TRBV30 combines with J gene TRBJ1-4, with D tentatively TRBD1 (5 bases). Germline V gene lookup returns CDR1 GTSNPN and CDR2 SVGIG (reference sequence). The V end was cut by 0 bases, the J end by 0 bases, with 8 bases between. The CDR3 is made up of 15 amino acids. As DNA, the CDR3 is TGTGCCTGGAGTGTAGGGACCTCAACTAATGAAAAACTGTTTTTT. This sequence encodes CAWSVGTSTNEKLFF.

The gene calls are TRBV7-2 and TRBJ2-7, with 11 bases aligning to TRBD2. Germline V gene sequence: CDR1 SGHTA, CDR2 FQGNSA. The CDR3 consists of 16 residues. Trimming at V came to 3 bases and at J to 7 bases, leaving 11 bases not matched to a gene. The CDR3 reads CASSFPGLAAGREQYF. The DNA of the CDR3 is TGTGCCAGCAGCTTTCCGGGACTAGCGGCCGGTAGGGAGCAGTACTTC.

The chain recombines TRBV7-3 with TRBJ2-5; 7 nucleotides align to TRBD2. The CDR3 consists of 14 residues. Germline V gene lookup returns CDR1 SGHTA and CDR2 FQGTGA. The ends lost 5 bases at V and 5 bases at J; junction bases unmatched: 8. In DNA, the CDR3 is TGTGCCAGCAGCCCCAGGACTAGAGGGGAGACCCAGTACTTC. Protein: CASSPRTRGETQYF.

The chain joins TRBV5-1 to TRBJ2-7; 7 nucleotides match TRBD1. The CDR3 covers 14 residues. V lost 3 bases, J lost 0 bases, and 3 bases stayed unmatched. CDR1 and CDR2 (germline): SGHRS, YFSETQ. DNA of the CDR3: TGCGCCAGCAGCTCGCAGGGGGTCTCCTACGAGCAGTACTTC. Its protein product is CASSSQGVSYEQYF.

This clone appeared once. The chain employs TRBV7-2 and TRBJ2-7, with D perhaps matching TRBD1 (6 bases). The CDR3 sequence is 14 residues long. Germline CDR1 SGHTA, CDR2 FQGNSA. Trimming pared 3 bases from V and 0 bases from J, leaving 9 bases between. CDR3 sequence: CASSLGHNSYEQYF. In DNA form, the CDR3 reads TGTGCCAGCAGCTTGGGACACAACTCCTACGAGCAGTACTTC.

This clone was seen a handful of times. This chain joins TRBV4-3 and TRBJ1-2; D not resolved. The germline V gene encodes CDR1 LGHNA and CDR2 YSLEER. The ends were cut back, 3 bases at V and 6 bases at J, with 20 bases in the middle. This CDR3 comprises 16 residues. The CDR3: CASSQGRQWVADGYTF. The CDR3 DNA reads TGCGCCAGCAGCCAGGGCCGGCAGTGGGTAGCGGATGGCTACACCTTC.

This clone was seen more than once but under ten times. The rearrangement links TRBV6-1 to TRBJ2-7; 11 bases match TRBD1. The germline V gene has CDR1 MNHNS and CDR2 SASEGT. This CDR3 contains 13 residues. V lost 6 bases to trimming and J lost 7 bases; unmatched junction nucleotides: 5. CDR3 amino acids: CASRDRGLGEQYF. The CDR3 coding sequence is TGTGCCAGCAGGGACAGGGGGCTTGGGGAGCAGTACTTC.

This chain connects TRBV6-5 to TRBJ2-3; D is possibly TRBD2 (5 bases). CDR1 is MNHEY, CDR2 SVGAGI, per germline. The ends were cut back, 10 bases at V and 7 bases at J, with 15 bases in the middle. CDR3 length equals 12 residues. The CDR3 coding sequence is TGTGCCACCACCGGACTTTTGAATACGCAGTATTTT. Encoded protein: CATTGLLNTQYF.

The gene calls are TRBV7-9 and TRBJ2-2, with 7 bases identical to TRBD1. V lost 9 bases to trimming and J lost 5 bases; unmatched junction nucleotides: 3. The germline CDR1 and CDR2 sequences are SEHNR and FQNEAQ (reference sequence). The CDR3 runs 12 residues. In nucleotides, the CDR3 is TGTGCCAGAGGGGGACAGACCGGGGAGCTGTTTTTT. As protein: CARGGQTGELFF.

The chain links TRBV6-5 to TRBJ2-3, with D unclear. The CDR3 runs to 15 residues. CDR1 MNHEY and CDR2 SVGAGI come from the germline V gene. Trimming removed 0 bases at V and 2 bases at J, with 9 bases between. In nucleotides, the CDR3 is TGTGCCAGCAGTTACTCGAAGAGCCACACAGATACGCAGTATTTT. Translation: CASSYSKSHTDTQYF.

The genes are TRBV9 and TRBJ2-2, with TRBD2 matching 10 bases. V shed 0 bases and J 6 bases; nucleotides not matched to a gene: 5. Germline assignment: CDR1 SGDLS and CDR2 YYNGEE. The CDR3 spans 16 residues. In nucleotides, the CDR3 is TGTGCCAGCAGCGTAGGATCCAGCGGGAGGGCCGGGGAGCTGTTTTTT. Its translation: CASSVGSSGRAGELFF.

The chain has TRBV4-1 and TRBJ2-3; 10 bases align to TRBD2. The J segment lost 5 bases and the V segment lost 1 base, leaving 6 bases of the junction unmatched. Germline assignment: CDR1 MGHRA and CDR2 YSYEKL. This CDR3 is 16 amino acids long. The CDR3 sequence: CASSQGRLAGVDTQYF. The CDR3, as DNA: TGCGCCAGCAGCCAAGGTCGTCTAGCGGGAGTAGATACGCAGTATTTT.

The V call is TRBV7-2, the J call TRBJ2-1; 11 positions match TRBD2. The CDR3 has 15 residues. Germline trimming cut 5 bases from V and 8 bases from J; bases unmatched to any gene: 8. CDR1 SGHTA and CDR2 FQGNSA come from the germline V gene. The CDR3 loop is CASSPEGLAAHEQFF. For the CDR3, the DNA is TGTGCCAGCAGCCCGGAGGGACTAGCGGCCCATGAGCAGTTCTTC.

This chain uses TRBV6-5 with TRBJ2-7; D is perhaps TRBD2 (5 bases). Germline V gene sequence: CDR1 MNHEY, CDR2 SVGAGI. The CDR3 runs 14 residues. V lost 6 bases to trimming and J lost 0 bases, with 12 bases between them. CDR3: CASRIQRTSYEQYF. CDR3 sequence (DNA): TGTGCCAGCAGAATACAGCGGACCTCCTACGAGCAGTACTTC.

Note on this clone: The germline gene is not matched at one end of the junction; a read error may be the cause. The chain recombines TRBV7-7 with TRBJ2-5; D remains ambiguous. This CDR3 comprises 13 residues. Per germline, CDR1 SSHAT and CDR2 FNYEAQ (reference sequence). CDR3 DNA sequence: TGTGCTAGCAGCCCTTTTGCGGAAGAGACCCAGTACTTC. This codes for CASSPFAEETQYF. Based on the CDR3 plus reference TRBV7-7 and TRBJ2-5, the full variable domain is GAGVSQSPRYKVTKRGQDVTLRCDPISSHATLYWYQQALGQGPEFLTYFNYEAQPDKSGLPSDRFSAERPEGSISTLTIQRTEQRDSAMYRCASSPFAEETQYFGPGTRLLVL.